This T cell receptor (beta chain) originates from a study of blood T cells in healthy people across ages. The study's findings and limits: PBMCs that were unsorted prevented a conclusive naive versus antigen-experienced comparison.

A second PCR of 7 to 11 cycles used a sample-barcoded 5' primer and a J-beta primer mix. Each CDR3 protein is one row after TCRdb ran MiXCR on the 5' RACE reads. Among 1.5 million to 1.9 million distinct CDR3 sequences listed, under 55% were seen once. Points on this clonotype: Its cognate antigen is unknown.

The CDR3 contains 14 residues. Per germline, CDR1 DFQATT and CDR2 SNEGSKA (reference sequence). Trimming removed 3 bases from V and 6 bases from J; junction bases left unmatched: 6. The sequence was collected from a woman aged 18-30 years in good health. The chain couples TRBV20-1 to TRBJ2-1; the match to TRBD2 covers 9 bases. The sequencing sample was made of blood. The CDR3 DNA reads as TGCAGTGCTAGGACTGCGGGAGGGGTCAATGAGCAGTTCTTC. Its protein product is CSARTAGGVNEQFF.